A selection of T cell receptor beta chains follows, all from one sample in a study of OX40 agonist ivuxolimab in advanced cancers. The repertoire was sequenced with immunoSEQ multiplex PCR; TCRdb's copy has only in-frame clones and lacks some. The sample yields about 77,000 clones, roughly 80% seen once. The sample in question was CD4+ or CD8+ T cells sorted from blood, obtained in a trial of the OX40 agonist ivuxolimab. All receptors derive from an adult with an advanced solid tumor such as melanoma, head and neck, liver or kidney cancer. CDR3s include the opening cysteine and the closing phenylalanine or tryptophan. A D gene is named only where the DNA matches it firmly. Expanded clones are given a class, and other clones once, few, many or no size at all.

CDR3 DNA: TGTGCCAGCAGCTGGGGGGATGCGGAGACCCAGTACTTC
CDR3 protein: CASSWGDAETQYF
J gene: TRBJ2-5
V gene: TRBV5-6
D gene: .
clone size: .

CDR3 DNA: TGTGCCATCAGTGAGTCGGGGACCGGCTACACCTTC
CDR3 protein: CAISESGTGYTF
J gene: TRBJ1-2
V gene: TRBV10-3
D gene: .
clone size: .

CDR3 DNA: TGCGCTCTACAGGGGGCGGACACCGGGGAGCTGTTTTTT
CDR3 protein: CALQGADTGELFF
J gene: TRBJ2-2
V gene: TRBV19
D gene: TRBD1
clone size: .

CDR3 DNA: TGCGCCAGCAGCTTGGCCGGAACAGAACGGGAAAAACTGTTTTTT
CDR3 protein: CASSLAGTEREKLFF
J gene: TRBJ1-4
V gene: TRBV5-1
D gene: .
clone size: .

CDR3 DNA: TGTGCCTGGAGTGTAAACCCAGGGGAGGTCGAGACCCAGTACTTC
CDR3 protein: CAWSVNPGEVETQYF
J gene: TRBJ2-5
V gene: TRBV30
D gene: .
clone size: .

CDR3 DNA: TGTGCCAGCAGTCCCCAGGGTGATGAGCAGTTCTTC
CDR3 protein: CASSPQGDEQFF
J gene: TRBJ2-1
V gene: TRBV6-6
D gene: .
clone size: once

CDR3 DNA: TGTGCCAGCAAGAGAACCGGGACAGGGGGTGAGCAGTACTTC
CDR3 protein: CASKRTGTGGEQYF
J gene: TRBJ2-7
V gene: TRBV27
D gene: TRBD1
clone size: .

CDR3 DNA: TGTGCCAGCAGTTACCAGGGTGGGATGGGCGGCTACACCTTC
CDR3 protein: CASSYQGGMGGYTF
J gene: TRBJ1-2
V gene: TRBV6-6
D gene: .
clone size: .

CDR3 DNA: TGCGCCAGCAGCTTGGCCCCACTTACCTACGAGCAGTACTTC
CDR3 protein: CASSLAPLTYEQYF
J gene: TRBJ2-7
V gene: TRBV5-1
D gene: .
clone size: .

CDR3 DNA: TGTGCCAGCAGCGTAGTAGCAACTAGCGGCCCTCCCGAGCAGTTCTTC
CDR3 protein: CASSVVATSGPPEQFF
J gene: TRBJ2-1
V gene: TRBV9
D gene: TRBD2
clone size: .

CDR3 DNA: TGTGCCAGCAGCCTAACGACACCTAGCTCCTACAATGAGCAGTTCTTC
CDR3 protein: CASSLTTPSSYNEQFF
J gene: TRBJ2-1
V gene: TRBV7-3
D gene: .
clone size: .

CDR3 DNA: TGTGCCACCAGCTACAGCAGCTCCTACAATGAGCAGTTCTTC
CDR3 protein: CATSYSSSYNEQFF
J gene: TRBJ2-1
V gene: TRBV15
D gene: .
clone size: .